This T cell receptor (beta chain) appears in the sequencing data of a study of graft-versus-host responses after intestinal transplantation. At the level of the study: All recipients were given anti-thymocyte globulin induction, and tacrolimus and steroids were then administered for roughly three years.

The authors plated approximately 200,000 CFSE-labeled responder cells with approximately 200,000 irradiated, violet-dye-labeled stimulator cells. Responder cells that were proliferating and CFSE-low, both CD3+CD4+ and CD3+CD8+, were sorted after the reaction. The CDR3 runs to 21 residues. V lost 3 bases and J lost 3, with 33 bases in between. The germline gives CDR1 MGHRA, CDR2 YSYEKL. Profiling relied on immunoSEQ multiplex PCR, and the TCRdb table lists in-frame clones only, not all of them. This sample has about 17,000 clones, with around two fifths found just once. General observations from the study: Recipient marrow held GvH clones, some first seen in ileum or blood. Early post-transplant HvG declines tracked with peak circulating GvH clone levels.

This specimen consisted of alloreactive CD8+ T cells from a mixed lymphocyte reaction culture, obtained before intestinal transplant. Described subset: CFSE-low proliferating T cells sorted from roughly 6-day pre-transplant mixed lymphocyte reaction (GvH or HvG direction). The rearrangement joins TRBV4-1 to TRBJ2-7, with D possibly TRBD2 on 6 matching bases. This receptor was identified in a human patient who received an intestinal transplant. In nucleotides, the CDR3 is TGCGCCAGCAGCCAGACACGAGAGCTGGATGCTAGCGACCCGAAGGGCTACGAGCAGTACTTC. Translated: CASSQTRELDASDPKGYEQYF.